This TCR beta chain was identified during a study of blood T cell repertoires in COVID-19. Study-wide background: Acute and convalescent COVID-19 specimens originated in the United States, Italy and Spain. T cells, B-cell-depleted T cells, or PBMCs supplied cDNA or gDNA.

The CDR3 sequence is 16 residues long. V dropped 2 bases and J dropped 2; count of bases not matched to a gene: 8. The germline V gene encodes CDR1 MDHEN and CDR2 SYDVKM. Source study methods: Estimated nucleated cell counts came from reference gene primer amplification. Profiling relied on immunoSEQ multiplex PCR, and the TCRdb table lists in-frame clones only, not all of them. From that table come the V and J calls and clone size; the DNA was used to work out D and trimming. The sample lists about 190,000 clones, more than 70% occurring once. This clonotype was sampled from a woman of 80 years or more with active or convalescent COVID-19. Sequencing input: peripheral blood. The chain recombines TRBV28 with TRBJ2-7; 8 nucleotides agree with TRBD2. Here the CDR3 reads CASSLPGGVKAYEQYF. The CDR3 DNA is TGTGCCAGCAGTTTACCCGGGGGGGTAAAGGCCTACGAGCAGTACTTC.